This T cell receptor beta chain was captured in a study of T cells in Graves' hyperthyroidism and ophthalmopathy. The CDR3 regions of TCR beta were amplified from RNA transcripts. A first-round RT-PCR of the TCR CDR3 used the HTBI primer set. TCRdb re-analysed the multiplex PCR reads in MiXCR, keeping a single row per CDR3 protein. The data contain about 600,000 distinct CDR3 sequences, 14% of them singletons. Criteria for exclusion of patients were uncontrolled infection, other autoimmune disease, pregnancy or lactation. Out of approximately 10 ml of fresh peripheral blood came the PBMCs. V was shortened by 0 bases and J by 6 bases, with 12 bases between the two germline ends. CDR1 is MNHEY, CDR2 SVGAGI, per germline. CDR3 length equals 14 residues. This clonotype showed up many times.

This TCR was sampled from a woman younger than 30 with Graves' ophthalmopathy. Sequenced input: blood. The chain is built from TRBV6-5 and TRBJ2-7; no clear D. The DNA for the CDR3 is TGTGCCAGCAGTTACTCCGGTGCGCCGGCCGAGCAGTACTTC. As protein: CASSYSGAPAEQYF.